A selection of T cell receptor beta chains follows, all from one sample in a study of T cells in Graves' hyperthyroidism and ophthalmopathy. TCRdb reprocessed the multiplex PCR reads with MiXCR, giving one entry per CDR3 protein. Seen here are about 350,000 distinct CDR3 sequences, over 11% observed once, and the top ten hold 20% to 25%. Sequencing was carried out using blood. The receptors originated from a woman aged 25 to 39 with Graves' hyperthyroidism. The CDR3 runs from the conserved cysteine through the conserved F or W. D genes are given only for firm matches. The size entry is marked missing in some rows and otherwise reads once, few, many or a size class.

size,J,D,V,CDR3,DNA
many,TRBJ1-5,TRBD1,TRBV12-3/TRBV12-4,CASSLDRGAQPQHF,TGTGCCAGCAGTTTGGACAGGGGTGCTCAGCCCCAGCATTTT
few,TRBJ2-5,NA,TRBV29-1,CSVNPRLVETQYF,TGCAGCGTAAACCCAAGACTTGTTGAGACCCAGTACTTC
few,TRBJ1-5,NA,TRBV19,CASSFQGTQPQHF,TGTGCCAGTAGTTTTCAGGGCACTCAGCCCCAGCATTTT
many,TRBJ2-7,TRBD2,TRBV20-1,CSASRGGTSVDEQYF,TGCAGTGCTAGCAGGGGAGGGACTAGCGTAGACGAGCAGTACTTC
many,TRBJ2-3,TRBD2,TRBV2,CASSGFLAGGTDTQYF,TGTGCCAGCAGTGGCTTTCTAGCGGGGGGCACAGATACGCAGTATTTT
few,TRBJ2-2,NA,TRBV30,CAWSSLPIGELFF,TGTGCCTGGAGCAGTCTTCCCATAGGGGAGCTGTTTTTT
many,TRBJ1-5,NA,TRBV27,CASSLSITGNQPQHF,TGTGCCAGCAGTTTATCGATTACAGGGAATCAGCCCCAGCATTTT
few,TRBJ1-5,NA,TRBV28,CASSFPGQYGGANSNQPQHF,TGTGCCAGCAGTTTTCCAGGCCAATACGGAGGTGCTAATAGCAATCAGCCCCAGCATTTT
NA,TRBJ1-5,NA,TRBV2,CASSESRGNQPQHF,TGTGCCAGCAGTGAAAGCAGGGGCAATCAGCCCCAGCATTTT
NA,TRBJ2-7,NA,TRBV4-2,CASSQEGDGAGIYEQYF,TGTGCCAGCAGCCAAGAAGGGGATGGGGCTGGAATCTACGAGCAGTACTTC
many,TRBJ2-3,NA,TRBV15,CATSRVGVSTDTQYF,TGTGCCACCAGCAGAGTGGGGGTGAGCACAGATACGCAGTATTTT
few,TRBJ1-6,NA,TRBV27,CASSLSPGRRSPLHF,TGTGCCAGCAGTTTATCACCGGGGAGGAGGTCACCCCTCCACTTT
NA,TRBJ2-2,NA,TRBV11-1,CASSLEGLVERFF,TGTGCCAGCAGCTTGGAGGGGCTGGTGGAGCGGTTTTTT
many,TRBJ2-5,NA,TRBV20-1,CSARGADQETQYF,TGCAGTGCTAGAGGAGCAGACCAAGAGACCCAGTACTTC
many,TRBJ2-1,NA,TRBV6-2/TRBV6-3,CASGDAGEQFF,TGTGCCAGCGGGGACGCGGGTGAGCAGTTCTTC
many,TRBJ1-5,NA,TRBV2,CASSEDSNNQPQHF,TGTGCCAGCAGCGAAGACAGTAACAATCAGCCCCAGCATTTT
few,TRBJ2-7,TRBD2,TRBV20-1,CSAPASRLAGASEQYF,TGCAGTGCTCCTGCTTCGAGGCTAGCGGGAGCAAGCGAGCAGTACTTC
few,TRBJ2-1,NA,TRBV9,CASSVRGNYNEQFF,TGTGCCAGCAGCGTACGGGGGAACTACAATGAGCAGTTCTTC
many,TRBJ2-5,TRBD1,TRBV20-1,CSARSPPGQGQETQYF,TGCAGTGCTAGATCCCCACCGGGACAGGGACAAGAGACCCAGTACTTC
many,TRBJ1-6,NA,TRBV11-3,CASSYNNSPLHF,TGTGCCAGCAGCTATAATAATTCACCCCTCCACTTT
few,TRBJ1-3,NA,TRBV2,CASSMDRDSGNTIYF,TGTGCCAGCAGTATGGACAGAGACTCTGGAAACACCATATATTTT
NA,TRBJ2-2,NA,TRBV30,CAWSRSNTGELFF,TGTGCCTGGAGTAGATCTAACACCGGGGAGCTGTTTTTT
NA,TRBJ2-7,NA,TRBV20-1,CSARDRPRAGEQYF,TGCAGTGCTAGAGATCGTCCCAGAGCGGGCGAGCAGTACTTC
NA,TRBJ2-7,NA,TRBV12-3/TRBV12-4,CASSPQGPLGEQYF,TGTGCCAGCAGTCCACAGGGTCCCCTGGGGGAGCAGTACTTC
many,TRBJ2-3,NA,TRBV5-1,CASSSPQGGFSTDTQYF,TGCGCCAGCAGCTCCCCTCAAGGAGGGTTCAGCACAGATACGCAGTATTTT
many,TRBJ1-1,TRBD1,TRBV24-1,CATTRPGTDEAFF,TGTGCCACCACCAGACCCGGGACAGACGAAGCTTTCTTT
NA,TRBJ2-3,TRBD2,TRBV9,CASSVGTSGRRADTQYF,TGTGCCAGCAGCGTAGGAACTAGCGGGAGGAGGGCAGATACGCAGTATTTT
many,TRBJ2-7,TRBD1,TRBV5-1,CASSPADRVGEQYF,TGCGCCAGCAGCCCAGCCGACAGGGTTGGCGAGCAGTACTTC
many,TRBJ2-3,TRBD2,TRBV29-1,CSVVQRGGSTDTQYF,TGCAGCGTTGTCCAGCGGGGGGGTAGCACAGATACGCAGTATTTT
many,TRBJ1-1,TRBD1,TRBV28,CASSSEIRDRGITEAFF,TGTGCCAGCAGTTCCGAAATCCGGGACAGGGGGATCACTGAAGCTTTCTTT
many,TRBJ2-7,NA,TRBV11-2,CASSLGFDEQYF,TGTGCCAGCAGCCTCGGGTTTGACGAGCAGTACTTC
NA,TRBJ2-1,TRBD2,TRBV20-1,CSAATGLAGGSYNEQFF,TGCAGTGCTGCAACGGGACTAGCGGGAGGTTCCTACAATGAGCAGTTCTTC
many,TRBJ1-5,TRBD1,TRBV28,CASSLRGTGGSNQPQHF,TGTGCCAGCAGTTTACGCGGGACAGGGGGGAGCAATCAGCCCCAGCATTTT
few,TRBJ2-5,TRBD1,TRBV6-5,CASSFSTGLQETQYF,TGTGCCAGCAGTTTCTCGACAGGGCTCCAAGAGACCCAGTACTTC
many,TRBJ2-7,NA,TRBV27,CASSSTGVGNEQYF,TGTGCCAGCAGCTCAACGGGAGTTGGGAACGAGCAGTACTTC
many,TRBJ2-3,NA,TRBV12-3/TRBV12-4,CASSPGRGATSTDTQYF,TGTGCCAGCAGTCCAGGGAGGGGGGCAACTAGCACAGATACGCAGTATTTT
few,TRBJ2-1,TRBD1,TRBV20-1,CSARRGQGGNEQFF,TGCAGTGCTAGACGGGGACAGGGAGGCAATGAGCAGTTCTTC
NA,TRBJ2-7,NA,TRBV30,CAWSVTVRAPYEQYF,TGTGCCTGGAGTGTAACGGTTAGGGCCCCCTACGAGCAGTACTTC
NA,TRBJ1-1,NA,TRBV19,CASIQGRETEAFF,TGTGCCAGTATTCAGGGGAGGGAAACTGAAGCTTTCTTT
few,TRBJ2-1,TRBD2,TRBV20-1,CSAWGREGNEQFF,TGCAGTGCCTGGGGGCGGGAGGGAAATGAGCAGTTCTTC
NA,TRBJ2-1,TRBD2,TRBV18,CASSPPLGGSSYNEQFF,TGTGCCAGCTCACCACCCCTCGGGGGGAGCTCCTACAATGAGCAGTTCTTC
few,TRBJ2-1,NA,TRBV19,CASSIDLGVPLNEQFF,TGTGCCAGTAGTATAGATCTGGGAGTCCCTTTAAATGAGCAGTTCTTC
few,TRBJ2-3,NA,TRBV12-3/TRBV12-4,CASSSPLGGGTDTQYF,TGTGCCAGCAGTTCCCCCCTTGGAGGAGGCACAGATACGCAGTATTTT
NA,TRBJ2-6,NA,TRBV3-1,CASSPSLNSGANVLTF,TGTGCCAGCAGCCCATCCTTGAACTCTGGGGCCAACGTCCTGACTTTC
NA,TRBJ2-3,TRBD2,TRBV4-1,CASSQSGDADTQYF,TGCGCCAGCAGCCAAAGCGGGGATGCCGATACGCAGTATTTT
many,TRBJ2-1,NA,TRBV20-1,CSASSNRRDVQFF,TGCAGTGCCAGCTCTAACAGAAGGGATGTACAGTTCTTC